This TCR beta chain was recovered during a study of T cells after yellow fever vaccination. In the study overall: Preparation of fractions with low cell numbers was performed using SMART-Seq v4 Ultra Low Input.

General study points: Among primary-vaccination clones, most reappeared after the booster, at about 95% for CD4 and about 90% for CD8. FACS-sorted repertoires could contain abundant clonotypes contaminating from the bulk population.

Germline V gene lookup returns CDR1 DFQATT and CDR2 SNEGSKA (reference sequence). After removal of 6 bases from V and 4 bases from J, the junction contained 10 bases not matched to a gene. There are 14 residues in the CDR3. This clonotype was recorded at least ten times. What it recognizes is unknown. Conversion of TCR transcripts into cDNA relied on 5'RACE template switching, which added a universal primer site and UMIs. In TCRdb, the 5' RACE reads were re-called with MiXCR into one record per CDR3 protein. The sample lists 120,000 or so distinct CDR3 sequences, about 7% occurring once. This receptor was obtained from a man between 18 and 35 years old who received the YFV17D yellow fever vaccine. The J gene is TRBJ2-5, the V gene TRBV20-1; TRBD2 agrees at 8 bases. Specimen: CD4+ T cells sorted from PBMCs, collected roughly 47 days after the first yellow fever vaccination. CDR3 bases: TGCAGTGCGGCGGGGGGATATTTGCGAGAGACCCAGTACTTC. The encoded protein is CSAAGGYLRETQYF.